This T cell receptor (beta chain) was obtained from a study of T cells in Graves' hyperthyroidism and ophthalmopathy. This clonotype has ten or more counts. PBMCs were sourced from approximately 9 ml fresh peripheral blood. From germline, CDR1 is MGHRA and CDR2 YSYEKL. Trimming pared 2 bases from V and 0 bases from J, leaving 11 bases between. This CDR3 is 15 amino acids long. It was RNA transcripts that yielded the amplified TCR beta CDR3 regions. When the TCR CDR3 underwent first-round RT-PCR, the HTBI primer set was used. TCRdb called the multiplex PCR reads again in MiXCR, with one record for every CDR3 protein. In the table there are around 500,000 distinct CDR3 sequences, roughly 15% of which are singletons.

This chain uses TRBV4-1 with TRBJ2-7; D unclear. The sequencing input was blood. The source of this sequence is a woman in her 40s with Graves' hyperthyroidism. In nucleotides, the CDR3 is TGCGCCAGCAGCCAATGGCAGGCGAACTCCTACGAGCAGTACTTC. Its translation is CASSQWQANSYEQYF.